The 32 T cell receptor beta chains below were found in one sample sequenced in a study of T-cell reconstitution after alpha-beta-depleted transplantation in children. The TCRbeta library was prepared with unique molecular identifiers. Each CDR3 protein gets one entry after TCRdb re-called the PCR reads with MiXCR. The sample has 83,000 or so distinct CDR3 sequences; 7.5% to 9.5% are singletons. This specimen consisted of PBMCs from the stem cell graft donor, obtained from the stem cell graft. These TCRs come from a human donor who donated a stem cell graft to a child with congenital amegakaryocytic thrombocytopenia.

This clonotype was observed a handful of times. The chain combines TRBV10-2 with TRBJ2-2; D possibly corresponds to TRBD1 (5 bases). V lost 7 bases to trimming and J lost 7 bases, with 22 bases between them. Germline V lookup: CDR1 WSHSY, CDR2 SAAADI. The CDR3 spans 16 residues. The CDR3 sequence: CASMYGANGVGGELFF. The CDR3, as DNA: TGCGCCAGCATGTATGGGGCTAATGGGGTCGGCGGGGAGCTGTTTTTT.

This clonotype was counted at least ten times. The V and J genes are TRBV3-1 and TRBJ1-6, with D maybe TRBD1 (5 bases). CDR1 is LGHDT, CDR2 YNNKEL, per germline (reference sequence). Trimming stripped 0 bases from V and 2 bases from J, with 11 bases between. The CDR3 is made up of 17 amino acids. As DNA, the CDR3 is TGTGCCAGCAGCCAAGATTCCAGGGAACCCTATAATTCACCCCTCCACTTT. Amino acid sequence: CASSQDSREPYNSPLHF.

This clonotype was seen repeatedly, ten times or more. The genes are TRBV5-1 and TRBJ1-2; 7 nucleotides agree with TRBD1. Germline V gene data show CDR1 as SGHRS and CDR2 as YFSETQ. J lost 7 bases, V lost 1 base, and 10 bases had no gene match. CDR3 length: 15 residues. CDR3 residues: CASSLQEGAESGYTF. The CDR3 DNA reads TGCGCCAGCAGCTTGCAAGAGGGGGCAGAAAGTGGCTACACCTTC.

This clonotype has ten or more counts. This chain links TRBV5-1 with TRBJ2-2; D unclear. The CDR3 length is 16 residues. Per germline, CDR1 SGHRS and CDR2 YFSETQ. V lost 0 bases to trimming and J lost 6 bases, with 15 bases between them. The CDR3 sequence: CASSLVGVGFPGELFF. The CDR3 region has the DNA TGCGCCAGCAGCTTGGTTGGCGTCGGGTTCCCCGGGGAGCTGTTTTTT. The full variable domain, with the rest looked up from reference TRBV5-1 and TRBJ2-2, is KAGVTQTPRYLIKTRGQQVTLSCSPISGHRSVSWYQQTPGQGLQFLFEYFSETQRNKGNFPGRFSGRQFSNSRSEMNVSTLELGDSALYLCASSLVGVGFPGELFFGEGSRLTVL.

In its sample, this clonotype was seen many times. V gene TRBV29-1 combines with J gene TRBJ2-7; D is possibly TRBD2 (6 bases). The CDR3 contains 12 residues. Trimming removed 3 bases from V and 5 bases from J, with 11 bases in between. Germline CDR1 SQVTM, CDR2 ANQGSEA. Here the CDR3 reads CSVEGGSNEQYF. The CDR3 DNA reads TGCAGCGTTGAGGGAGGTTCGAACGAGCAGTACTTC.

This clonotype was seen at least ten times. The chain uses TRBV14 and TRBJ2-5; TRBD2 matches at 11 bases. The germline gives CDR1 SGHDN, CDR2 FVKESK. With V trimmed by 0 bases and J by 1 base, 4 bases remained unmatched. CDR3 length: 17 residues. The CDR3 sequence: CASSQDVGLAVQETQYF. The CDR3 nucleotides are TGTGCCAGCAGCCAAGATGTGGGACTAGCGGTCCAAGAGACCCAGTACTTC.

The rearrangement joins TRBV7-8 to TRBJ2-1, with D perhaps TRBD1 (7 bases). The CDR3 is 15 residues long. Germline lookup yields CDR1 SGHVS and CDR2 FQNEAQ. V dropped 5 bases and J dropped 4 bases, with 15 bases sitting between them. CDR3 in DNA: TGTGCCAGCAGCCGGGGGCAGGGGGTTTACAATGAGCAGTTCTTC. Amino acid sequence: CASSRGQGVYNEQFF.

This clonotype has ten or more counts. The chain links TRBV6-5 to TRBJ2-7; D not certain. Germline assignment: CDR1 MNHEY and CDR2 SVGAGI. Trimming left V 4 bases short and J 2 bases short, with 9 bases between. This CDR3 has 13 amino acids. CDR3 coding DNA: TGTGCCAGCAGTTCCCCAGCCACCTACGAGCAGTACTTC. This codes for CASSSPATYEQYF.

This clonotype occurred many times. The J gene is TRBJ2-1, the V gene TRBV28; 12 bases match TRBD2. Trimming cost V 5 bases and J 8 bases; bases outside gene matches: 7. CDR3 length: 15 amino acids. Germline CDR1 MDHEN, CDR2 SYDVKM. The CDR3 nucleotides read TGTGCCAGCAGTGCTAGCGGGGGGGGAGGAGATGAGCAGTTCTTC. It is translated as CASSASGGGGDEQFF.

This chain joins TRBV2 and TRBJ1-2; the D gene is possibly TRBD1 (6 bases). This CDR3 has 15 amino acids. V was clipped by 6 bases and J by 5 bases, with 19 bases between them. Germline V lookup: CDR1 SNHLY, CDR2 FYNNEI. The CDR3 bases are TGTGCCAGCAGAGCCGGACAGCCGGGGGCTTATGGCTACACCTTC. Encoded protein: CASRAGQPGAYGYTF. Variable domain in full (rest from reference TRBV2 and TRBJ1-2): EPEVTQTPSHQVTQMGQEVILRCVPISNHLYFYWYRQILGQKVEFLVSFYNNEISEKSEIFDDQFSVERPDGSNFTLKIRSTKLEDSAMYFCASRAGQPGAYGYTFGSGTRLTVV.

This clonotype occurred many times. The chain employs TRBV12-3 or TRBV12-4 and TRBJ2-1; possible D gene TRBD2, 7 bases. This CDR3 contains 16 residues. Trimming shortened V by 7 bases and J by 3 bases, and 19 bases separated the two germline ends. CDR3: CASTLNTGGLYNEQFF. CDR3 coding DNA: TGTGCCAGCACCTTGAACACGGGGGGCCTCTACAATGAGCAGTTCTTC.

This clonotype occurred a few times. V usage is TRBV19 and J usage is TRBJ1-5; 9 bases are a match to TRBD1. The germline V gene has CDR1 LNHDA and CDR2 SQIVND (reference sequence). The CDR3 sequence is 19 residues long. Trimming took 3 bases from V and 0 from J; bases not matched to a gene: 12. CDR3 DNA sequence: TGTGCCAGTAGTATCCTTGGGTGGACAGGGGATAATAGCAATCAGCCCCAGCATTTT. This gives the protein CASSILGWTGDNSNQPQHF.

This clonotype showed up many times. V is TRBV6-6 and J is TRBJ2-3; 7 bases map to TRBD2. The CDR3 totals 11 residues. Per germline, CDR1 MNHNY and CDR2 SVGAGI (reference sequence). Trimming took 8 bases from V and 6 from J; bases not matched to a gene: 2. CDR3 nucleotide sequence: TGTGCCAGCGGGCGGGGGGATACGCAGTATTTT. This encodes CASGRGDTQYF.

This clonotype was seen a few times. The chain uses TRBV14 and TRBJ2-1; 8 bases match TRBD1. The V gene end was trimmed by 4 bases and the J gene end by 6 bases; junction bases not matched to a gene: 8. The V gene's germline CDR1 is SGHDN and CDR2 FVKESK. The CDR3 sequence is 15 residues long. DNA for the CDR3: TGTGCCAGCAGCCCGGACAGGGTAGCTCCCAATGAGCAGTTCTTC. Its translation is CASSPDRVAPNEQFF.

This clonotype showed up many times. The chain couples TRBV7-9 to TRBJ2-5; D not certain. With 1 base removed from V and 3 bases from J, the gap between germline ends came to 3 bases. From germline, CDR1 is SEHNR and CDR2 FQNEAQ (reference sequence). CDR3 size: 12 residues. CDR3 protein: CASSLGEETQYF. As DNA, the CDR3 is TGTGCCAGCAGCTTAGGAGAAGAGACCCAGTACTTC.

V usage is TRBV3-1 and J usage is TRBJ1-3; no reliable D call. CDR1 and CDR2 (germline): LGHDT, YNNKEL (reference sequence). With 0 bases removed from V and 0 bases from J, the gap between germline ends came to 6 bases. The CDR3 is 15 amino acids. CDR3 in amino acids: CASSQERISGNTIYF. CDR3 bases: TGTGCCAGCAGCCAAGAACGGATCTCTGGAAACACCATATATTTT.

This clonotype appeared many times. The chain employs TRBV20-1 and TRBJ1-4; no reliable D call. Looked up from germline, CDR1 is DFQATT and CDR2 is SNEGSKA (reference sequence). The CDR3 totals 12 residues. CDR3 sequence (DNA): TGCAGCCCCAGAGGTTTTAATGAAAAACTGTTTTTT. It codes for CSPRGFNEKLFF.

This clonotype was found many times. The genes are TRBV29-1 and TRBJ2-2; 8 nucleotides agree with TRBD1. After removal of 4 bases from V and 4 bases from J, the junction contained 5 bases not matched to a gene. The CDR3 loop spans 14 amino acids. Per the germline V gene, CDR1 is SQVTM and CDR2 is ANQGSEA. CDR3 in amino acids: CSVVITGGTGELFF. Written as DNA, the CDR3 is TGCAGCGTTGTAATTACAGGGGGCACCGGGGAGCTGTTTTTT.

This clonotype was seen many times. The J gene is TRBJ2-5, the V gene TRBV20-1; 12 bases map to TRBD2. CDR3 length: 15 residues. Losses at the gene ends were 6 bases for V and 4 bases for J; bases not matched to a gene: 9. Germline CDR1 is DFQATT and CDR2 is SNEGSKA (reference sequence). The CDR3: CSAPRLAGDRETQYF. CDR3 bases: TGCAGTGCGCCGCGACTAGCGGGAGATAGAGAGACCCAGTACTTC.

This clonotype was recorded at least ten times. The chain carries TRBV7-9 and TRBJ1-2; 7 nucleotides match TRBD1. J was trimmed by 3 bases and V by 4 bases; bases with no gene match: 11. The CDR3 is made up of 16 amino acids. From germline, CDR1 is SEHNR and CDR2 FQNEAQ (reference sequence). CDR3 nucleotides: TGTGCCAGCAGCTCCCCGGCCAGAGGGGGCCACTATGGCTACACCTTC. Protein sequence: CASSSPARGGHYGYTF.

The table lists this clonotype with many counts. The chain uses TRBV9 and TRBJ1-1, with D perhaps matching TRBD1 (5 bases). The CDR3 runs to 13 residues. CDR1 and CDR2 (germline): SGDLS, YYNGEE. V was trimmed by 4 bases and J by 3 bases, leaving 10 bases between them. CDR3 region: CASSMGVDTEAFF. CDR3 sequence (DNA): TGTGCCAGCAGCATGGGGGTGGACACTGAAGCTTTCTTT.

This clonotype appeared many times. The DNA of the CDR3 is TGTGCCAGCAGCTCACAGGGACGCGGTGAGACCCAGTACTTC. Translated, it gives CASSSQGRGETQYF. The chain combines TRBV13 with TRBJ2-5, with D maybe TRBD1 (6 bases). CDR1 and CDR2 (germline): PRHDT, FYEKMQ (reference sequence). V was shortened by 4 bases and J by 5 bases, with 14 bases between the two germline ends. This CDR3 is 14 amino acids long.

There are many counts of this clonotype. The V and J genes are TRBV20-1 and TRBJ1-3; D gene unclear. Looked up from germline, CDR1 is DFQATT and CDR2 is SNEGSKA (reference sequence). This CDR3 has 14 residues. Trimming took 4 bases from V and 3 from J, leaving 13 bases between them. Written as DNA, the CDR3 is TGCAGTGCTAAAGACCGAGCCCGTGGAAACACCATATATTTT. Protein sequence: CSAKDRARGNTIYF.

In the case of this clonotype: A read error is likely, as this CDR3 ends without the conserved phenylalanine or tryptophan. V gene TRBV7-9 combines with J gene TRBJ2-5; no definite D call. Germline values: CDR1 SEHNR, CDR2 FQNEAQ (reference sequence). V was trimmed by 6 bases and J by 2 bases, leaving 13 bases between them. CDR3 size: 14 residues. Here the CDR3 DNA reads TGTGCCAGCAGTCCGAGATCGGTACAAGAGACCCAGTACTTG. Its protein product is CASSPRSVQETQYL.

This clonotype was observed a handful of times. The CDR3 sequence is CASSLGDASYEQYF. The CDR3 coding sequence is TGTGCCAGCAGTTTAGGGGACGCATCCTACGAGCAGTACTTC. The rearrangement joins TRBV12-3 or TRBV12-4 to TRBJ2-7; perhaps D is TRBD1 or TRBD2 (5 bases each). V lost 1 base and J 1 base, leaving 8 bases between the germline ends. The CDR3 sequence is 14 residues long.

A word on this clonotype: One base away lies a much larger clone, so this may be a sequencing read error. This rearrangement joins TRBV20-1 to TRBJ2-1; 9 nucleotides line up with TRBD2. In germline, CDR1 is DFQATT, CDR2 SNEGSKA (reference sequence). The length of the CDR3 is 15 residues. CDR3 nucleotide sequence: TGCTGTGCCACACCGGGACTAGCAGTTTACAATGAGCAGTTCTTC. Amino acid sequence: CCATPGLAVYNEQFF.

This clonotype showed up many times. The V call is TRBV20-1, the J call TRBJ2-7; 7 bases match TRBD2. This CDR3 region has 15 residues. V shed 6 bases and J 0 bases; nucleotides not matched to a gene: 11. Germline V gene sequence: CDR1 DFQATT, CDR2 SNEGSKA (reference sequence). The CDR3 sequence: CSAAHAGRTSYEQYF. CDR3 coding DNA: TGCAGTGCCGCTCATGCCGGGAGGACCTCCTACGAGCAGTACTTC.

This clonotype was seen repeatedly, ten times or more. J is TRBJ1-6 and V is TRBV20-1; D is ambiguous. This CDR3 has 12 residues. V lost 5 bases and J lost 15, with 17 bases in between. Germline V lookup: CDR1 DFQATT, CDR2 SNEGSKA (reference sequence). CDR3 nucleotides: TGCAGTGCTGGACCAAGTAGGGAAAGCCTCCACTTT. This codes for CSAGPSRESLHF.

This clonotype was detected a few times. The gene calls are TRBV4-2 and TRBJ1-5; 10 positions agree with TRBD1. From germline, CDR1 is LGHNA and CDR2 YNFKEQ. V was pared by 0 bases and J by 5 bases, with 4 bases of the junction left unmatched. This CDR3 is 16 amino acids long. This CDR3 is CASSQDWTGGHQPQHF. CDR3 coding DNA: TGTGCCAGCAGCCAAGATTGGACAGGGGGGCATCAGCCCCAGCATTTT.

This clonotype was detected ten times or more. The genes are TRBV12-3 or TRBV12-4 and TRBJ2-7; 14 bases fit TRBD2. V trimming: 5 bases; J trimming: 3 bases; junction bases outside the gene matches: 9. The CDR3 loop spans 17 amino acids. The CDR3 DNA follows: TGTGCCAGCAGTCCGGGACTAGCGGGAGAGGGGGGCTACGAGCAGTACTTC. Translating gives CASSPGLAGEGGYEQYF.

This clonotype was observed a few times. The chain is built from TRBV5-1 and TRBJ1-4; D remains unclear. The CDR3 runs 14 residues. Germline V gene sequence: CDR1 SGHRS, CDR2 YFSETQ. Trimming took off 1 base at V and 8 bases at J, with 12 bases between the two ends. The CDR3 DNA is TGCGCCAGCAGCTTGATGACCGGTTTCGAAAAACTGTTTTTT. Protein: CASSLMTGFEKLFF.

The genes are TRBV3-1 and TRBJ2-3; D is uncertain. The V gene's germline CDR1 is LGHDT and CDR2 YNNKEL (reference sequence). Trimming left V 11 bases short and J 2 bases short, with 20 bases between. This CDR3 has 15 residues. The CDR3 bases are TGTGCCTCCTGCCAAGATCGCGTCGACACAGATACGCAGTATTTT. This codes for CASCQDRVDTDTQYF.